The clone carrying this T cell receptor (beta chain) was picked up a small number of times. No antigen is known for it. Expressed TCRB transcripts got sequenced, as all isolated RNA was reverse transcribed. Measured with immunoSEQ multiplex PCR; TCRdb has only the in-frame clones, and not every one. Counted here are 300,000 to 400,000 clones, 9.6% occurring once; the ten biggest clones make up over 0.45%. The sample belongs to a study of beta chain features in type 1 diabetes. Overall study findings and caveats: All four CD4+ subsets of Type 1 diabetes patients contained TCRB CDR3s that were moderately but significantly shorter.

J was trimmed by 4 bases and V by 5 bases; bases with no gene match: 9. CDR3 length: 16 amino acids. Germline V lookup: CDR1 SGHTA, CDR2 FQGTGA. J is TRBJ2-2 and V is TRBV7-3; TRBD2 matches at 8 bases. Input material: central memory CD4+ T cells from blood. This receptor was obtained from a man younger than 40 with type 1 diabetes. This chain's CDR3 is CASSPTSGRSTGELFF. In DNA form, the CDR3 reads TGTGCCAGCAGCCCTACCAGCGGGAGAAGCACCGGGGAGCTGTTTTTT.